Shown below are 27 T cell receptor beta chains from a single sample sequenced in a study of graft-versus-host responses after intestinal transplantation. No antigen is known for these receptors. This table comes from immunoSEQ multiplex PCR, and its TCRdb copy is limited to in-frame clones, with some not included. The repertoire holds about 96,000 clones, 92% seen once, with around 0.17% in the top ten. Here the sequenced sample was unstimulated CD4+ T cells sorted from spleen or lymph node cells, taken before intestinal transplant. The receptors derive from a human donor who received an intestinal transplant.

This chain joins TRBV9 and TRBJ2-2, with 13 bases identical to TRBD2. V lost 1 base to trimming and J lost 3 bases; unmatched junction nucleotides: 9. This CDR3 is 19 amino acids long. CDR1 and CDR2 from the germline V gene are SGDLS and YYNGEE. The CDR3 DNA sequence: TGTGCCAGCAGCGTATTTGAACTAGCGGGAGGGCCTTACACCGGGGAGCTGTTTTTT. Its protein product is CASSVFELAGGPYTGELFF.

Notes on this clone: Relative to the germline gene, one junction end is altered; a read error may explain this. V usage is TRBV2 and J usage is TRBJ1-2, with D possibly being TRBD1 (6 bases). Germline CDR1 is SNHLY and CDR2 is FYNNEI. This CDR3 comprises 13 residues. The CDR3 is CASSGDTGVFNAF. CDR3 DNA: TGTGCCAGCAGTGGGGACACCGGTGTATTTAACGCCTTC.

The V call is TRBV7-2, the J call TRBJ2-3; 12 bases are shared with TRBD2. Germline V gives CDR1 SGHTA, CDR2 FQGNSA. This CDR3 has 19 residues. With 0 bases clipped from V and 1 base from J, the junction kept 8 bases outside the gene matches. The CDR3 region has the DNA TGTGCCAGCAGCTTAGCGCCCTGGCTAGCGGGGGGGCGCACAGATACGCAGTATTTT. It is translated as CASSLAPWLAGGRTDTQYF.

The chain combines TRBV2 with TRBJ2-3; 8 nucleotides match TRBD2. This CDR3 spans 14 amino acids. Germline trimming cut 5 bases from V and 6 bases from J; bases unmatched to any gene: 7. CDR1 SNHLY and CDR2 FYNNEI come from the germline V gene. CDR3 nucleotide sequence: TGTGCCAGCAGTATGACTAGCGCGGCCGATACGCAGTATTTT. It yields the protein CASSMTSAADTQYF.

The genes are TRBV7-2 and TRBJ1-4; 7 bases fit TRBD1. This CDR3 has 17 amino acids. Looked up from germline, CDR1 is SGHTA and CDR2 is FQGNSA. Losses at the gene ends were 5 bases for V and 4 bases for J; bases not matched to a gene: 13. DNA of the CDR3: TGTGCCAGCAGCCCAGGACAGGCCTCGAGCCATAATGAAAAACTGTTTTTT. Translation gives CASSPGQASSHNEKLFF.

This clone was seen only a few times. The chain joins TRBV6-7 to TRBJ2-7; D possibly corresponds to TRBD1 (6 bases). TRBV6-7 is reported as an ORF; its role is uncertain. Trimming removed 6 bases from V and 3 bases from J, with 18 bases in between. The CDR3 is 15 residues long. CDR3 sequence reads: CASSLRDRRCYEQYF. The CDR3, as DNA: TGTGCCAGCAGCCTCCGCGACAGGCGCTGCTACGAGCAGTACTTC.

This chain joins TRBV2 and TRBJ2-5; the match to TRBD2 covers 10 bases. The germline V gene encodes CDR1 SNHLY and CDR2 FYNNEI. Losses at the gene ends were 6 bases for V and 5 bases for J; bases not matched to a gene: 12. The CDR3 spans 16 residues. The CDR3 reads CASRERPGLARETQYF. For the CDR3, the DNA is TGTGCCAGCAGAGAACGGCCGGGACTAGCGAGGGAGACCCAGTACTTC.

The chain links TRBV5-1 to TRBJ2-4; TRBD1 might be the D (6 bases). The CDR3 covers 14 residues. Between the trimmed V and J ends, which lost 7 bases and 5 bases, there was a span of 16 bases. Germline CDR1 and CDR2: SGHRS and YFSETQ. The CDR3 DNA reads TGCGCCAGCTCTACCACAGGGACCCAAAACATTCAGTACTTC. Translating gives CASSTTGTQNIQYF.

V usage is TRBV13 and J usage is TRBJ1-6, with D unresolved. From germline, CDR1 is PRHDT and CDR2 FYEKMQ (reference sequence). V was trimmed by 3 bases and J by 10 bases, leaving 7 bases between them. The CDR3 consists of 12 residues. For the CDR3, the DNA is TGTGCCAGCAGCTTTCCCGAGTCACCCCTCCACTTT. Translation: CASSFPESPLHF.

This CDR3 reads CASAIRTGTEAFF. The CDR3, as DNA: TGTGCCAGCGCCATCAGAACAGGGACTGAAGCTTTCTTT. The chain combines TRBV6-6 with TRBJ1-1, with D perhaps matching TRBD1 (6 bases). Trimming removed 8 bases from V and 5 bases from J, with 15 bases in between. Looked up from germline, CDR1 is MNHNY and CDR2 is SVGAGI (reference sequence). This CDR3 has 13 residues.

The chain links TRBV7-3 to TRBJ1-2; no clear D gene. The CDR3 covers 14 residues. Germline V gene sequence: CDR1 SGHTA, CDR2 FQGTGA. V was pared by 7 bases and J by 7 bases, with 19 bases between. In DNA form, the CDR3 reads TGTGCCAGCAAATCGGGAAAAGGGCCTCTTGGCTACACCTTC. This gives the protein CASKSGKGPLGYTF.

The rearrangement uses TRBV9 and TRBJ1-6; TRBD1 is a possible D gene (6 bases). This CDR3 spans 17 amino acids. The germline V gene has CDR1 SGDLS and CDR2 YYNGEE. Trimming took 4 bases from V and 6 from J, leaving 20 bases between them. CDR3 region: CASSTRGGANFNSPLHF. The CDR3 DNA reads TGTGCCAGCAGCACCCGGGGGGGGGCGAACTTTAATTCACCCCTCCACTTT.

The V gene is TRBV6-5, the J gene TRBJ1-1; a weak D match, TRBD1 (6 bases). V shed 6 bases and J shed 5 bases, with 19 bases lying between them. Germline lookup yields CDR1 MNHEY and CDR2 SVGAGI. The CDR3 is made up of 15 amino acids. CDR3 bases: TGTGCCAGCAGACCCTCCCAAGGGAGGGGGACTGAAGCTTTCTTT. It codes for CASRPSQGRGTEAFF.

V is TRBV6-1 and J is TRBJ2-3; D perhaps matches TRBD2 (6 bases). The CDR3 totals 15 residues. From germline, CDR1 is MNHNS and CDR2 SASEGT. With 6 bases removed from V and 1 base from J, the gap between germline ends came to 14 bases. The chain's CDR3 is CASRGREHGTDTQYF. The CDR3 nucleotides are TGTGCCAGCAGGGGGCGGGAACACGGCACAGATACGCAGTATTTT.

This chain joins TRBV21-1 and TRBJ2-1; TRBD2 is taken as the D call from the table, unchecked against the DNA. TRBV21-1 is a known pseudogene. This CDR3 has 18 residues. The CDR3: CASRGTSGRYIDVNEQFF. As DNA, the CDR3 is TGTGCCAGCAGAGGGACTAGCGGGAGGTACATTGACGTCAATGAGCAGTTCTTC.

This clone was seen once. The chain recombines TRBV19 with TRBJ2-3, with 7 bases fitting TRBD1. Germline V CDR1 and CDR2: LNHDA, SQIVND (reference sequence). This CDR3 is 16 amino acids long. The junction had 6 bases not matched to a gene; V was cut back by 2 bases and J by 1 base. The CDR3: CASSIRQGVGTDTQYF. The CDR3 DNA reads TGTGCCAGTAGTATAAGGCAGGGGGTAGGCACAGATACGCAGTATTTT.

Written as DNA, the CDR3 is TGTGCCAGCAGCTTGTATGAGTCCGAGCAGTACTTC. Translated, it gives CASSLYESEQYF. The chain has TRBV5-4 and TRBJ2-7; D gene ambiguous. CDR3 length equals 12 residues. The V end was cut by 1 base, the J end by 6 bases, with 8 bases between. In germline, CDR1 is SGHNT, CDR2 YYREEE (reference sequence).

This chain links TRBV19 with TRBJ2-7; 10 bases align to TRBD2. The germline CDR1 and CDR2 sequences are LNHDA and SQIVND (reference sequence). The CDR3 length is 15 residues. V gave up 2 bases and J gave up 2 bases; unmatched junction bases: 3. This chain's CDR3 is CASSIRLAGPYEQYF. The CDR3 region has the DNA TGTGCCAGTAGTATAAGACTAGCGGGCCCCTACGAGCAGTACTTC.

The V call is TRBV7-9, the J call TRBJ1-6, with D maybe TRBD1 (6 bases). The V and J ends lost 5 bases and 7 bases respectively, with 24 bases between them. Germline-derived CDR1 and CDR2 are SEHNR and FQNEAQ (reference sequence). CDR3 size: 18 residues. The DNA for the CDR3 is TGTGCCAGCAGCCTGGGGGCCCTCGCTGGACGCAGCAATTCACCCCTCCACTTT. This codes for CASSLGALAGRSNSPLHF.

The chain is built from TRBV7-3 and TRBJ2-7, with 9 positions matching TRBD2. Germline V gene data show CDR1 as SGHTA and CDR2 as FQGTGA. Trimming cost V 5 bases and J 0 bases; bases outside gene matches: 5. The CDR3 has 15 residues. CDR3 DNA: TGTGCCAGCAGCCAAAGCGGGGGGTTCTCCTACGAGCAGTACTTC. This sequence encodes CASSQSGGFSYEQYF.

V and J are TRBV29-1 and TRBJ1-2; 7 nucleotides align to TRBD1. Trimming took 0 bases from V and 4 from J; bases not matched to a gene: 5. The CDR3 length is 14 residues. Germline assignment: CDR1 SQVTM and CDR2 ANQGSEA. Written as DNA, the CDR3 is TGCAGCGTTGAAGAAAGGCAGGGGGGCTATGGCTACACCTTC. It yields the protein CSVEERQGGYGYTF.

The chain uses TRBV5-8 and TRBJ1-3, with D possibly being TRBD1 (5 bases). The CDR3 is made up of 17 amino acids. Germline loops: CDR1 SGHTS, CDR2 YDEGEE. V lost 1 base, J lost 4 bases, and 18 bases lay in between. The CDR3 reads CASSLYRTSNIGNTIYF. The CDR3 nucleotides are TGTGCCAGCAGCTTGTATCGGACATCTAATATCGGAAACACCATATATTTT.

The chain combines TRBV11-2 with TRBJ2-5, with D hard to call. Trimming left V 3 bases short and J 5 bases short, with 7 bases between. In germline, CDR1 is SGHAT, CDR2 FQNNGV. The CDR3 length is 12 residues. CDR3 loop: CASSFSRETQYF. CDR3 bases: TGTGCCAGCAGCTTCTCGCGTGAGACCCAGTACTTC.

The CDR3 sequence is CASSSRSGDYEQYF. In DNA form, the CDR3 reads TGTGCCAGCAGCTCCCGGAGCGGTGACTACGAGCAGTACTTC. The chain joins TRBV11-3 to TRBJ2-7, with a possible D match to TRBD2 (5 bases). The V end was cut by 4 bases, the J end by 3 bases, with 13 bases between. Germline V gives CDR1 SGHNT, CDR2 YENEEA. CDR3 size: 14 residues. Complete variable domain (other parts from reference TRBV11-3 and TRBJ2-7): EAGVVQSPRYKIIEKKQPVAFWCNPISGHNTLYWYLQNLGQGPELLIRYENEEAVDDSQLPKDRFSAERLKGVDSTLKIQPAELGDSAVYLCASSSRSGDYEQYFGPGTRLTVT.

This chain uses TRBV7-7 with TRBJ2-5; 8 nucleotides match TRBD2. V lost 3 bases and J lost 2; bases outside the gene matches: 5. The CDR3 extends over 15 amino acids. The germline gives CDR1 SSHAT, CDR2 FNYEAQ (reference sequence). The CDR3 DNA reads TGTGCCAGCAGCTTCTGGCGGGGGGATCAAGAGACCCAGTACTTC. Translated, it gives CASSFWRGDQETQYF.

This chain connects TRBV13 to TRBJ2-4, with TRBD2 identical over 11 bases. J gave up 7 bases and V 4 bases, and 9 bases lay outside the gene matches. The CDR3 totals 16 residues. Germline-derived CDR1 and CDR2 are PRHDT and FYEKMQ (reference sequence). In DNA form, the CDR3 reads TGTGCCAGCAGCTCCTTAGCGGGGGGGCCCGGTAACATTCAGTACTTC. Protein sequence: CASSSLAGGPGNIQYF.

The chain links TRBV7-9 to TRBJ1-2; D unresolved. CDR3 length: 14 residues. Germline lookup yields CDR1 SEHNR and CDR2 FQNEAQ (reference sequence). Trimming pared 5 bases from V and 6 bases from J, leaving 16 bases between. The CDR3 spells CASSVHHSRNGYTF. For the CDR3, the DNA is TGTGCCAGCAGCGTGCATCACTCGAGGAATGGCTACACCTTC.